This TCR beta chain was documented in a study of T cell repertoires in cytomegalovirus infection. Study context: Alongside well-studied HLA-B-restricted CMV epitopes, recently identified HLA-C-restricted CMV epitopes were also used. It was the public TCR beta signatures that indicated both CMV infection and matching HLA type.

Regarding the study as a whole: Carriers of CMV and the relevant HLA type were discriminated by public TCR beta frequency. HLA-C-restricted CMV-specific TCR beta clonotypes prevailed in the ex vivo response.

Turning to this clonotype: The target antigen is unknown.

TCRdb used MiXCR to reprocess the reads, holding one entry per CDR3 protein. Of some 920,000 distinct CDR3 sequences listed, more than 25% are singletons. The specimen comprised cultured CD8+ T cells from PBMCs, sampled from culture after CMV antigen stimulation. The receptor was isolated from a human donor in good health (CMV status not recorded). Some clones in this sample may be carry-over from other donors' samples.

CDR3 sequence: CASSLVISENTGELFF. As DNA, the CDR3 is TGTGCCAGCAGCTTAGTCATTTCCGAAAACACCGGGGAGCTGTTTTTT. This chain joins TRBV13 and TRBJ2-2, with D uncertain. The germline V gene has CDR1 PRHDT and CDR2 FYEKMQ (reference sequence). There are 16 residues in the CDR3. V shed 1 base and J shed 2 bases, with 11 bases lying between them.